The present T cell receptor beta chain was sequenced within a study of regulatory T cells in long-lasting Graves disease. The time point denotes: persistent/refractory GD, antithyroid drugs over 5 years with positive TRAb. Extracted RNA from PBMCs served as the source of the TCR library. Patients all came to the study from an endocrinology department in Xi'an, China. Concerning this clonotype itself: Its cognate antigen is unknown.

With 6 bases removed from V and 11 bases from J, the gap between germline ends came to 28 bases. The CDR3 extends over 17 amino acids. Germline CDR1 is MGHRA and CDR2 is YSYEKL. Construction of the TCR beta libraries employed iRepertoire HTBI primers in conjunction with Arm-PCR of CDR3 regions. In the original processing: The samples yielded 55 to 75 TRBV and roughly 13 TRBJ segments. Using its own MiXCR run on the multiplex PCR reads, TCRdb lists one record per CDR3 protein. TCRdb, rather than the study authors, made the V and J calls. The data contain a few hundred thousand distinct CDR3 sequences, less than 25% of them singletons. General study points: With persistent disease, TRBV28, TRBJ1-2 and TRBJ2-5 were the favored segments.

The sequence was obtained from a female donor with Graves disease. Sequencing used peripheral blood mononuclear cells (PBMCs), obtained when the disease was refractory, from a patient treated with antithyroid drugs. V gene TRBV4-1 combines with J gene TRBJ1-4, with a weak D call TRBD1 (5 bases). The CDR3 DNA follows: TGCGCCAGCAGTCAAACCGGGACGTCTAACGGAGAAATGAAACTGTTTTTT. As protein: CASSQTGTSNGEMKLFF.